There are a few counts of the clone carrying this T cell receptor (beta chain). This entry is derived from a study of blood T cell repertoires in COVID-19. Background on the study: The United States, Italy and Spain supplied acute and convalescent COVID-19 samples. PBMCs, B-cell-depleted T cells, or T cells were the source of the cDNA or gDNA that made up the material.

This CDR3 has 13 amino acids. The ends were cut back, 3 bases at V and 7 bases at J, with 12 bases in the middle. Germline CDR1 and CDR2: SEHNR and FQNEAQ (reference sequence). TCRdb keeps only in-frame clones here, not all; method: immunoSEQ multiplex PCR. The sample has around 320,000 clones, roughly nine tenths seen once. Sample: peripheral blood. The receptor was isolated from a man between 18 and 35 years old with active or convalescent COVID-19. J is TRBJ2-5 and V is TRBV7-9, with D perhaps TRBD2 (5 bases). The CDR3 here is CASSFPGLVTQYF. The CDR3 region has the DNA TGTGCCAGCAGCTTCCCAGGACTGGTGACCCAGTACTTC. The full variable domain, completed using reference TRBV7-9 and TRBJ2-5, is DTGVSQNPRHKITKRGQNVTFRCDPISEHNRLYWYRQTLGQGPEFLTYFQNEAQLEKSRLLSDRFSAERPKGSFSTLEIQRTEQGDSAMYLCASSFPGLVTQYFGPGTRLLVL.